These 27 T cell receptor beta chains originate from one sample sequenced in a study of quantifying T cell responses using KT2 cells. Study-level background: cDNA was made from DNase-treated RNA using alpha and beta constant primers.

An oligo carrying a UMI was ligated to the cDNA 3' end. An equimolar mix of RC1.1 and RC1.2 primed the beta chain across TRBC1 and TRBC2. TCRdb redid the calling of the UMI-ligation and nested PCR reads with MiXCR, one entry per CDR3 protein. This sample has tens of thousands of distinct CDR3 sequences, with roughly 12% found just once. Material: PBMCs spiked with cells of the T cell clone KT2. The receptors originated from a human donor.

In its sample, this clonotype was seen many times. This sequence joins TRBV6-2 or TRBV6-3 and TRBJ2-3; D call uncertain. The CDR3 is 11 amino acids. The V and J ends lost 4 bases and 6 bases respectively, with 5 bases between them. Germline lookup yields CDR1 MNHEY and CDR2 SVGEGT. The CDR3 sequence: CASSWMDTQYF. CDR3 DNA: TGTGCCAGCAGTTGGATGGATACGCAGTATTTT.

This clonotype was counted at least ten times. The chain recombines TRBV24-1 with TRBJ2-1; 7 positions match TRBD1. The CDR3 loop spans 14 amino acids. V was pared by 7 bases and J by 6 bases, with 8 bases of the junction left unmatched. Germline V gene data show CDR1 as KGHDR and CDR2 as SFDVKD. This chain's CDR3 is CATSIQGDGNEQFF. In DNA form, the CDR3 reads TGTGCCACCAGCATTCAGGGGGACGGCAATGAGCAGTTCTTC.

This clonotype was detected a few times. This rearrangement joins TRBV4-3 to TRBJ1-2; D gene unclear. Per the germline V gene, CDR1 is LGHNA and CDR2 is YSLEER. The CDR3 runs to 17 residues. The V and J ends lost 0 bases and 4 bases respectively, with 18 bases between them. This chain's CDR3 is CASSQDMTANKAYGYTF. For the CDR3, the DNA is TGCGCCAGCAGCCAAGATATGACCGCGAACAAAGCCTATGGCTACACCTTC.

This chain uses TRBV2 with TRBJ1-1, with a tentative D call TRBD1 (5 bases). In germline, CDR1 is SNHLY, CDR2 FYNNEI. V was shortened by 4 bases and J by 0 bases, with 12 bases between the two germline ends. The CDR3 covers 15 residues. CDR3 sequence (DNA): TGTGCCAGCAGTGTTCAGGGCAGGTTGAACACTGAAGCTTTCTTT. Protein: CASSVQGRLNTEAFF. The complete variable domain, with remaining parts taken from reference TRBV2 and TRBJ1-1, reads EPEVTQTPSHQVTQMGQEVILRCVPISNHLYFYWYRQILGQKVEFLVSFYNNEISEKSEIFDDQFSVERPDGSNFTLKIRSTKLEDSAMYFCASSVQGRLNTEAFFGQGTRLTVV.

The V and J genes are TRBV12-3 or TRBV12-4 and TRBJ1-4; 11 nucleotides agree with TRBD1. The length of the CDR3 is 15 residues. Germline trimming cut 5 bases from V and 7 bases from J; bases unmatched to any gene: 6. The chain's CDR3 is CASSQDRGRGEKLFF. Written as DNA, the CDR3 is TGTGCCAGCAGTCAGGACAGGGGGCGAGGTGAAAAACTGTTTTTT.

This clonotype was found a few times. The V call is TRBV6-2 or TRBV6-3, the J call TRBJ1-5, with D perhaps matching TRBD1 (6 bases). The CDR3 is 16 residues long. The V and J ends lost 0 bases and 4 bases respectively, with 13 bases between them. CDR1 and CDR2 (germline): MNHEY, SVGEGT. Here the CDR3 reads CASSYSRGQGNQPQHF. CDR3 DNA sequence: TGTGCCAGCAGTTACTCAAGGGGCCAGGGGAATCAGCCCCAGCATTTT.

The J gene is TRBJ2-2, the V gene TRBV2; D is uncertain. V lost 4 bases and J lost 5, with 2 bases in between. CDR3 length: 11 residues. Germline V gene data show CDR1 as SNHLY and CDR2 as FYNNEI. The CDR3 nucleotides are TGTGCCAGCAGTGGGACCGGGGAGCTGTTTTTT. It encodes CASSGTGELFF.

This clonotype has only a few counts. The chain links TRBV6-4 to TRBJ1-2; 10 bases fit TRBD1. Germline CDR1 is MRHNA and CDR2 is SNTAGT. Trimming at V came to 6 bases and at J to 6 bases, leaving 4 bases not matched to a gene. CDR3 length: 13 residues. CDR3 DNA sequence: TGTGCCAGCAGCGCAGACAGGGGGCATGGCTACACCTTC. Encoded protein: CASSADRGHGYTF.

This chain connects TRBV20-1 to TRBJ2-1; 8 bases are a match to TRBD2. The ends lost 5 bases at V and 4 bases at J; junction bases unmatched: 13. In germline, CDR1 is DFQATT, CDR2 SNEGSKA (reference sequence). This CDR3 contains 16 residues. CDR3 nucleotides: TGCAGTGCTGCAGGCCTAGCGGGCATTTCTTACAATGAGCAGTTCTTC. Its translation is CSAAGLAGISYNEQFF.

The chain couples TRBV4-1 to TRBJ1-3; D ambiguous. The CDR3 consists of 14 residues. The V end lost 6 bases, the J end lost 0 bases, and 9 bases lay between the germline ends. Looked up from germline, CDR1 is MGHRA and CDR2 is YSYEKL. In DNA, the CDR3 is TGCGCCAGCAGAACAAGAGTCTCTGGAAACACCATATATTTT. Protein product: CASRTRVSGNTIYF.

In its sample, this clonotype was seen a few times. The genes are TRBV3-1 and TRBJ1-5, with a possible D match to TRBD1 (5 bases). This CDR3 has 13 amino acids. Germline lookup yields CDR1 LGHDT and CDR2 YNNKEL (reference sequence). The germline V and J ends were trimmed by 1 base and 5 bases, with 6 bases remaining between them. CDR3 sequence (DNA): TGTGCCAGCAGCCAAGGAGGGGATCAGCCCCAGCATTTT. Translated, it gives CASSQGGDQPQHF.

The chain recombines TRBV18 with TRBJ2-5; 10 nucleotides line up with TRBD2. The V gene end was trimmed by 4 bases and the J gene end by 0 bases; junction bases not matched to a gene: 11. This CDR3 has 18 residues. Germline lookup yields CDR1 KGHSH and CDR2 LQKENI. DNA of the CDR3: TGTGCCAGCTCACTATTAATCGGACTAGCGGTAGACCAAGAGACCCAGTACTTC. Encoded protein: CASSLLIGLAVDQETQYF.

This clonotype was recorded many times. The rearrangement joins TRBV6-5 to TRBJ2-3; D not resolved. The CDR3 is 11 residues long. Trimming took off 7 bases at V and 6 bases at J, with 8 bases between the two ends. The germline gives CDR1 MNHEY, CDR2 SVGAGI. For the CDR3, the DNA is TGTGCCAGCACCCGGTCGGATACGCAGTATTTT. Its translation: CASTRSDTQYF.

Judged by abundance, this clonotype is medium-sized. The V call is TRBV20-1, the J call TRBJ2-1; D is unclear. There are 12 residues in the CDR3. Per the germline V gene, CDR1 is DFQATT and CDR2 is SNEGSKA (reference sequence). Trimming removed 5 bases from V and 7 bases from J, with 12 bases in between. As DNA, the CDR3 is TGCAGTGCTCCGGCTGTTCGGAATGAGCAGTTCTTC. Its translation: CSAPAVRNEQFF.

This sequence joins TRBV20-1 and TRBJ2-1; D may match TRBD1 or TRBD2 (5 bases each). Germline lookup yields CDR1 DFQATT and CDR2 SNEGSKA (reference sequence). The CDR3 extends over 13 amino acids. V was trimmed by 7 bases and J by 6 bases, leaving 16 bases between them. The CDR3 protein is CSGLKGTGNEQFF. The CDR3 DNA reads as TGCAGTGGCTTAAAAGGGACCGGCAATGAGCAGTTCTTC.

This clonotype turned up a few times. The J gene is TRBJ1-1, the V gene TRBV29-1; tentative D call: TRBD1 (5 bases). The CDR3 runs 14 residues. Germline CDR1 is SQVTM and CDR2 is ANQGSEA. V was cut by 6 bases and J by 5 bases, with 19 bases left in between. The DNA of the CDR3 is TGCAGCGTCTCCCCGGGGGGGGGGAGGACTGAAGCTTTCTTT. Protein: CSVSPGGGRTEAFF.

This clonotype was seen ten or more times. Written as DNA, the CDR3 is TGCAGCGTGCGCTCCCGGGGGGAGGCTTTCTTT. Translating gives CSVRSRGEAFF. The rearrangement uses TRBV29-1 and TRBJ1-1, with TRBD1 as a possible D gene (5 bases). V was clipped by 6 bases and J by 11 bases, with 16 bases between them. The germline CDR1 and CDR2 sequences are SQVTM and ANQGSEA. The CDR3 extends over 11 amino acids.

This clonotype was picked up many times. The genes are TRBV28 and TRBJ2-7, with 10 nucleotides matching TRBD2. The CDR3 runs 15 residues. Trimming at V came to 6 bases and at J to 1 base, leaving 6 bases not matched to a gene. Germline V CDR1 and CDR2: MDHEN, SYDVKM. CDR3 region: CASRSSGGGSYEQYF. In nucleotides, the CDR3 is TGTGCCAGCAGGTCTAGCGGGGGAGGTTCCTACGAGCAGTACTTC.

This clonotype was seen a handful of times. The chain is built from TRBV6-1 and TRBJ1-4, with a possible D match to TRBD1 (5 bases). Trimming removed 1 base at V and 8 bases at J, with 11 bases between. The CDR3 extends over 14 amino acids. From germline, CDR1 is MNHNS and CDR2 SASEGT. CDR3 amino acids: CASSEGQGWEKLFF. CDR3 sequence (DNA): TGTGCCAGCAGTGAAGGGCAGGGTTGGGAAAAACTGTTTTTT.

This clonotype was seen repeatedly, ten times or more. The J gene is TRBJ2-3, the V gene TRBV6-5; a weak D match, TRBD1 (5 bases). Trimming removed 6 bases from V and 3 bases from J, with 16 bases in between. Germline V gives CDR1 MNHEY, CDR2 SVGAGI. CDR3 size: 15 residues. CDR3 loop: CASSRTPSRTDTQYF. The CDR3 nucleotides read TGTGCCAGCAGCAGGACACCATCCCGTACAGATACGCAGTATTTT.

This clonotype occurred a few times. This chain links TRBV9 with TRBJ2-5; 11 positions agree with TRBD2. Per germline, CDR1 SGDLS and CDR2 YYNGEE. V gave up 0 bases and J gave up 3 bases; unmatched junction bases: 1. The CDR3 is 15 residues long. This CDR3 is CASSVVGLAEETQYF. In nucleotides, the CDR3 is TGTGCCAGCAGCGTAGTGGGACTAGCGGAAGAGACCCAGTACTTC.

The CDR3 sequence: CSARDPGVNYGYTF. CDR3 bases: TGCAGTGCTAGAGATCCAGGTGTTAACTATGGCTACACCTTC. The V and J genes are TRBV20-1 and TRBJ1-2; the D is unclear. Per germline, CDR1 DFQATT and CDR2 SNEGSKA (reference sequence). Trimming pared 0 bases from V and 1 base from J, leaving 9 bases between. This CDR3 region has 14 residues.

This clonotype has at least ten counts. V usage is TRBV12-5 and J usage is TRBJ2-1; 13 bases agree with TRBD2. Unmatched junction bases numbered 9, after V lost 4 bases and J lost 3 bases. This CDR3 has 18 amino acids. Germline V gene data show CDR1 as LGHNT and CDR2 as FRNRAP. CDR3 bases: TGTGCTAGTGGTTCTTCTGGACTAGCGGGAGTGATCTACAATGAGCAGTTCTTC. This sequence encodes CASGSSGLAGVIYNEQFF.

This clonotype was detected only a few times. The chain is built from TRBV2 and TRBJ2-7; D gene unclear. This CDR3 comprises 11 residues. V lost 5 bases to trimming and J lost 5 bases, with 7 bases between them. Germline lookup yields CDR1 SNHLY and CDR2 FYNNEI. CDR3 bases: TGTGCCAGCAGTCCCTTCGACGAGCAGTACTTC. Protein sequence: CASSPFDEQYF.

This clonotype was seen more than once but under ten times. The V call is TRBV6-5, the J call TRBJ1-2, with 7 bases aligning to TRBD1. CDR3 length equals 14 residues. V lost 5 bases to trimming and J lost 4 bases; unmatched junction nucleotides: 7. Germline lookup yields CDR1 MNHEY and CDR2 SVGAGI. The CDR3 spells CASSPRDSFYGYTF. CDR3 nucleotides: TGTGCCAGCAGTCCCCGGGACAGCTTCTATGGCTACACCTTC.

The table lists this clonotype with many counts. The J gene is TRBJ2-5, the V gene TRBV7-3; maybe TRBD1 (7 bases). The CDR3 contains 16 residues. V lost 4 bases and J lost 5, with 20 bases in between. CDR1 SGHTA and CDR2 FQGTGA come from the germline V gene. CDR3 bases: TGTGCCAGCAGCTCAGTCGGAGGGACAGCGACCGAGACCCAGTACTTC. It specifies CASSSVGGTATETQYF.

This clonotype is labeled as medium-sized. The V and J genes are TRBV6-4 and TRBJ2-1, with 12 bases fitting TRBD2. CDR1 and CDR2 from the germline V gene are MRHNA and SNTAGT. CDR3 length: 15 residues. V lost 0 bases and J lost 6; bases outside the gene matches: 0. CDR3: CASSDSTSGSNEQFF. The CDR3, as DNA: TGTGCCAGCAGTGACTCGACTAGCGGGAGCAATGAGCAGTTCTTC.